These 21 T cell receptor beta chains were sequenced from one sample in a study of T-cell memory formation after mild COVID-19. TCRdb analysed the 5' RACE reads with MiXCR anew, one entry per CDR3 protein. The sample includes around 310,000 distinct CDR3 sequences, approximately 15% of them seen just once. The specimen was PBMCs or a T cell subset sorted from them (not recorded which). All receptors come from a man aged 18 to 35 who had mild COVID-19 (a few samples of this study predate the infection). Cell type and time point are not known.

This clonotype showed up just a few times. V and J are TRBV4-1 and TRBJ2-7; D is unresolved. V was pared by 4 bases and J by 5 bases, with 18 bases between. This CDR3 is built from 15 residues. Germline V gene sequence: CDR1 MGHRA, CDR2 YSYEKL. The CDR3 DNA is TGCGCCAGCAGCCGAAAGGAAGGGTCAGTTAACGAGCAGTACTTC. This gives the protein CASSRKEGSVNEQYF.

This clonotype has only a few counts. The chain combines TRBV3-1 with TRBJ2-7, with D possibly TRBD1 on 6 matching bases. V was shortened by 3 bases and J by 7 bases, with 13 bases between the two germline ends. CDR1 LGHDT and CDR2 YNNKEL come from the germline V gene (reference sequence). There are 13 residues in the CDR3. The DNA of the CDR3 is TGTGCCAGCAGCCAGACCCCAGGGGAGGAGCAGTACGTC. This codes for CASSQTPGEEQYV.

The chain has TRBV6-6 and TRBJ2-7; D call uncertain. The CDR3 contains 13 residues. Trimming took off 8 bases at V and 3 bases at J, with 14 bases between the two ends. Per the germline V gene, CDR1 is MNHNY and CDR2 is SVGAGI (reference sequence). The CDR3 is CASGAGPYYEQYF. CDR3 bases: TGTGCCAGCGGTGCCGGGCCCTACTACGAGCAGTACTTC.

There are a few counts of this clonotype. CDR3 DNA: TGCAGTGGGCCCCTGGGACCCTTAGCTAACTATGGCTACACCTTC. This translates into CSGPLGPLANYGYTF. The genes are TRBV20-1 and TRBJ1-2; D might be TRBD1 (5 bases). With 7 bases removed from V and 0 bases from J, the gap between germline ends came to 18 bases. From germline, CDR1 is DFQATT and CDR2 SNEGSKA (reference sequence). The CDR3 has 15 residues.

This chain joins TRBV28 and TRBJ2-3; D might be TRBD1 (6 bases). V was pared by 2 bases and J by 6 bases, with 18 bases between. Germline V gene lookup returns CDR1 MDHEN and CDR2 SYDVKM. The CDR3 is made up of 16 amino acids. The CDR3 sequence is CASSLELGQLGDTQYF. The CDR3 DNA reads TGTGCCAGCAGTTTAGAATTAGGACAGTTGGGCGATACGCAGTATTTT.

The chain couples TRBV20-1 to TRBJ2-5, with a weak D call TRBD1 (5 bases). From germline, CDR1 is DFQATT and CDR2 SNEGSKA (reference sequence). This CDR3 is built from 14 residues. Deletions cut 6 bases from V and 3 bases from J, with 17 bases between. CDR3 sequence reads: CSATGLEVKETQYF. The CDR3 DNA sequence: TGCAGTGCCACAGGCCTCGAGGTTAAAGAGACCCAGTACTTC.

Only a few counts were recorded for this clonotype. The rearrangement links TRBV5-1 to TRBJ2-1, with D possibly being TRBD2 (5 bases). Germline V lookup: CDR1 SGHRS, CDR2 YFSETQ. The CDR3 is made up of 16 amino acids. V lost 3 bases and J lost 4, with 17 bases in between. CDR3 sequence (DNA): TGCGCCAGCAGCTCGGAGGCAGGTGAGGGATACAATGAGCAGTTCTTC. This gives the protein CASSSEAGEGYNEQFF.

In this sample, this clonotype turned up a few times. This sequence joins TRBV29-1 and TRBJ2-5; D is possibly TRBD1 or TRBD2 (5 bases each). Per the germline V gene, CDR1 is SQVTM and CDR2 is ANQGSEA. Trimming stripped 6 bases from V and 7 bases from J, with 24 bases between. The CDR3 sequence is 15 residues long. The CDR3 loop reads CSVYGTDRWGATQYF. The DNA for the CDR3 is TGCAGCGTGTACGGGACGGATCGGTGGGGCGCGACCCAGTACTTC.

The chain uses TRBV7-8 and TRBJ2-1; D gene unclear. Germline values: CDR1 SGHVS, CDR2 FQNEAQ. Trimming left V 4 bases short and J 0 bases short, with 10 bases between. The CDR3 covers 15 residues. The CDR3 protein is CASSSDYTSYNEQFF. The CDR3 DNA reads as TGTGCCAGCAGCTCTGATTATACCTCCTACAATGAGCAGTTCTTC.

This clonotype was detected a few times. V usage is TRBV6-2 or TRBV6-3 and J usage is TRBJ1-5; D gene unclear. V gave up 2 bases and J gave up 3 bases, with 14 bases separating them. The germline V gene encodes CDR1 MNHEY and CDR2 SVGEGT. The CDR3 is made up of 16 amino acids. CDR3 sequence reads: CASSYLWGSYNQPQHF. CDR3 nucleotides: TGTGCCAGCAGTTACCTTTGGGGATCATACAATCAGCCCCAGCATTTT.

This clonotype was counted ten times or more. The chain links TRBV27 to TRBJ1-4; TRBD1 matches 8 bases. CDR3 length: 16 residues. With 4 bases clipped from V and 11 bases from J, the junction kept 15 bases outside the gene matches. The germline V gene encodes CDR1 MNHEY and CDR2 SMNVEV (reference sequence). The CDR3 sequence: CASSSTLLGTGQKLFF. For the CDR3, the DNA is TGTGCCAGCAGTTCCACCCTTCTGGGGACAGGTCAGAAACTGTTTTTT.

The J gene is TRBJ2-1, the V gene TRBV12-3 or TRBV12-4, with 12 bases matching TRBD2. This CDR3 comprises 14 residues. V was pared by 8 bases and J by 8 bases, with 7 bases of the junction left unmatched. The CDR3 protein is CASRASGRAYEQFF. CDR3 sequence (DNA): TGTGCCAGCCGGGCTAGCGGGAGGGCCTATGAGCAGTTCTTC.

This clonotype was detected many times. V is TRBV6-1 and J is TRBJ1-1; no clear D. Germline V CDR1 and CDR2: MNHNS, SASEGT. Trimming left V 9 bases short and J 1 base short, with 3 bases between. There are 10 residues in the CDR3. CDR3 sequence: CASSNTEAFF. The CDR3 DNA reads TGTGCCAGTTCGAACACTGAAGCTTTCTTT.

This clonotype was detected only a few times. The chain joins TRBV6-6 to TRBJ1-3; perhaps TRBD1 as D (6 bases). The CDR3 loop spans 13 amino acids. The V gene's germline CDR1 is MNHNY and CDR2 SVGAGI (reference sequence). With 6 bases removed from V and 5 bases from J, the gap between germline ends came to 11 bases. In nucleotides, the CDR3 is TGTGCCAGCAGGGATGGGACAAGAAACACCATATATTTT. Its protein is CASRDGTRNTIYF.

This clonotype was observed a handful of times. V is TRBV28 and J is TRBJ1-5; TRBD1 matches at 7 bases. In germline, CDR1 is MDHEN, CDR2 SYDVKM. The CDR3 runs to 18 residues. V gave up 6 bases and J gave up 4 bases; unmatched junction bases: 18. CDR3 sequence reads: CASSTAPGDSQRNQPQHF. CDR3 sequence (DNA): TGTGCCAGCAGCACCGCACCCGGGGACAGCCAAAGAAATCAGCCCCAGCATTTT.

This chain connects TRBV7-9 to TRBJ2-4; 11 bases agree with TRBD1. V lost 5 bases, J lost 10 bases, and 13 bases stayed unmatched. Per the germline V gene, CDR1 is SEHNR and CDR2 is FQNEAQ (reference sequence). The CDR3 has 16 residues. CDR3 DNA sequence: TGTGCCAGCAGCCCTGCCGGACAGGGGGCCCAGAAGATTCAGTACTTC. This encodes CASSPAGQGAQKIQYF. The variable domain in full, completed from reference TRBV7-9 and TRBJ2-4, reads DTGVSQNPRHKITKRGQNVTFRCDPISEHNRLYWYRQTLGQGPEFLTYFQNEAQLEKSRLLSDRFSAERPKGSFSTLEIQRTEQGDSAMYLCASSPAGQGAQKIQYFGAGTRLSVL.

The sample holds a few counts of this clonotype. The chain employs TRBV29-1 and TRBJ2-5; TRBD2 might be the D (6 bases). V lost 0 bases to trimming and J lost 2 bases, with 13 bases between them. CDR3 length equals 15 residues. Germline CDR1 reads SQVTM; CDR2 reads ANQGSEA. The CDR3, as DNA: TGCAGCGTTGAAGATAGAAGGACTACACAAGAGACCCAGTACTTC. This codes for CSVEDRRTTQETQYF.

The chain's CDR3 is CASSLDSTSPRTQYF. Written as DNA, the CDR3 is TGTGCCAGCAGCTTAGATAGTACGAGCCCGCGGACCCAGTACTTC. V usage is TRBV7-2 and J usage is TRBJ2-5, with no clear D. This CDR3 region has 15 residues. Trimming stripped 1 base from V and 7 bases from J, with 16 bases between. Germline values: CDR1 SGHTA, CDR2 FQGNSA.

The chain recombines TRBV27 with TRBJ1-5; a weak D match, TRBD1 (5 bases). The CDR3 loop spans 16 amino acids. The V end lost 2 bases, the J end lost 0 bases, and 11 bases lay between the germline ends. The germline gives CDR1 MNHEY, CDR2 SMNVEV (reference sequence). CDR3 amino acids: CASSLLGDHSNQPQHF. The CDR3 nucleotides read TGTGCCAGCAGTTTACTTGGGGACCATAGCAATCAGCCCCAGCATTTT.

The chain recombines TRBV3-1 with TRBJ2-5; TRBD2 matches 10 bases. The J segment lost 7 bases and the V segment lost 4 bases, leaving 9 bases of the junction unmatched. This CDR3 comprises 15 residues. The germline V gene has CDR1 LGHDT and CDR2 YNNKEL (reference sequence). The CDR3, as DNA: TGTGCCAGCAGCCCACGGACTAGCGGACTAGGGACCCAGTACTTC. It translates to CASSPRTSGLGTQYF.

This clonotype appeared a few times. The chain is built from TRBV6-6 and TRBJ1-2, with TRBD1 matching over 11 bases. CDR1 is MNHNY, CDR2 SVGAGI, per germline (reference sequence). V was clipped by 6 bases and J by 8 bases; unmatched bases: 11. The CDR3 has 15 residues. CDR3 nucleotides: TGTGCCAGCAGCCCGGGACAGGGGGGCCCCTGGGGCTACACCTTC. This sequence encodes CASSPGQGGPWGYTF.